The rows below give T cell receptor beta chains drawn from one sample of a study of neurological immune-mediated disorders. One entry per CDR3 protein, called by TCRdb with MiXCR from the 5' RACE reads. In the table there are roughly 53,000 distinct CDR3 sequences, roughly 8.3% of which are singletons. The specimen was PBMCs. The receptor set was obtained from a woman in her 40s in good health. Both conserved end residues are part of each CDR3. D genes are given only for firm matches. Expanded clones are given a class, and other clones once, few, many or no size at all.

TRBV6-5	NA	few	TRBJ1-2	CASGYPARYGYTF	TGTGCCAGCGGATACCCGGCCCGCTATGGCTACACCTTC
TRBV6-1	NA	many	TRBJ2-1	CASSSSSLNEQFF	TGTGCCAGCAGCTCTTCTAGCCTCAATGAGCAGTTCTTC
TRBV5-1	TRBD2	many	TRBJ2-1	CASSAVGAGGYNEQFF	TGCGCCAGCAGCGCCGTAGGCGCGGGAGGGTACAATGAGCAGTTCTTC
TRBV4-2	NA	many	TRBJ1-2	CASSPRQLSNYGYTF	TGTGCCAGCAGCCCTCGACAGCTATCGAACTATGGCTACACCTTC
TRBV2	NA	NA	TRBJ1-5	CASAGETYQPQHF	TGTGCCAGTGCGGGGGAGACTTATCAGCCCCAGCATTTT
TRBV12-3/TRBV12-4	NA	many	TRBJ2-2	CASSFGPMKVKHTGELFF	TGTGCCAGCAGTTTTGGGCCGATGAAAGTCAAGCACACCGGGGAGCTGTTTTTT
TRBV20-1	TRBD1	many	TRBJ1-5	CSARRGLSNQPQHF	TGCAGTGCTCGCAGGGGGCTTAGCAATCAGCCCCAGCATTTT
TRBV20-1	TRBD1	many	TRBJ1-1	CSAPDYRTGGENTEAFF	TGCAGTGCGCCGGATTATCGGACAGGCGGTGAAAACACTGAAGCTTTCTTT
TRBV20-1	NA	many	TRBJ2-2	CSASNQNTGELFF	TGCAGTGCCTCCAACCAGAACACCGGGGAGCTGTTTTTT
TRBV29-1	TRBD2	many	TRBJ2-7	CSVESGTSYEQYF	TGCAGCGTTGAAAGCGGGACTTCCTACGAGCAGTACTTC
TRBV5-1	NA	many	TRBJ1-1	CASSTGTSNTEAFF	TGCGCCAGCAGCACGGGGACATCGAACACTGAAGCTTTCTTT
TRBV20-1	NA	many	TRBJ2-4	CSAREKVASGKNIQYF	TGCAGTGCTAGAGAAAAAGTCGCGTCGGGCAAAAACATTCAGTACTTC
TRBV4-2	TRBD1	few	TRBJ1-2	CASSPRQGAGYTF	TGTGCCAGCAGCCCCCGACAGGGGGCTGGCTACACCTTC
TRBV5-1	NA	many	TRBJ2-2	CASSLQGDTGELFF	TGCGCCAGCAGCTTACAGGGTGACACCGGGGAGCTGTTTTTT
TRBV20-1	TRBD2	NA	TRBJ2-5	CSAFSGDAQETQYF	TGCAGTGCTTTTAGCGGGGATGCCCAAGAGACCCAGTACTTC